This T cell receptor (beta chain) is from a study of T-cell memory formation after mild COVID-19. For the study at large: Clusters of TCRs were largely donor specific.

MiXCR was run by TCRdb on the 5' RACE reads, yielding one entry per CDR3 protein. There are roughly 600,000 distinct CDR3 sequences in the sample; under 20% occur only once, and around 12% lies in the top ten. Study-wide results and limits: Researchers could not confirm that second-wave clones peaking on day 37 targeted SARS-CoV-2. A subset of responding clones appeared in pre-infection memory, suggesting cross-reactive memory joined.

With 5 bases clipped from V and 4 bases from J, the junction kept 7 bases outside the gene matches. The CDR3 is 15 residues long. Per the germline V gene, CDR1 is DFQATT and CDR2 is SNEGSKA (reference sequence). About this clonotype itself: The target antigen is unknown.

This sequence was found in an adult woman who had mild COVID-19 (a few samples of this study predate the infection). Cell type and time point are not known. Sequenced material: PBMCs or a T cell subset sorted from them (not recorded which). The V gene is TRBV20-1, the J gene TRBJ2-5, with 13 bases fitting TRBD2. For the CDR3, the DNA is TGCAGTGCTCGACGACTAGCGGGGGGAAGAGAGACCCAGTACTTC. Protein product: CSARRLAGGRETQYF.